This T cell receptor beta chain was captured in a study of T-cell reconstitution after alpha-beta-depleted transplantation in children. Study-wide points: Several hundred expanded graft clones reportedly were the source of alpha-beta T cells about two months after transplant.

Per the germline V gene, CDR1 is MNHEY and CDR2 is SMNVEV (reference sequence). J lost 7 bases, V lost 2 bases, and 4 bases had no gene match. The CDR3 runs to 15 residues. Unique molecular identifiers featured in how the TCRbeta library was prepared. TCRdb independently ran MiXCR on the PCR reads; one entry per CDR3 protein. The table has 400,000 to 550,000 distinct CDR3 sequences, under 12% seen once. Concerning this clonotype itself: What it binds is unknown.

This TCR was recovered from a child aged 2 to 15 with inherited bone marrow failure, due to receive a stem cell transplant. The chain uses TRBV27 and TRBJ2-4; 11 positions agree with TRBD2. Source: PBMCs, taken before TCRalphabeta/CD19-depleted stem cell transplant. CDR3 sequence (DNA): TGTGCCAGCAGTTTAATACTAGCGGGAGCGAACATTCAGTACTTC. Its translation is CASSLILAGANIQYF.